One T cell receptor (beta chain) is described in this entry. In the authors' methods: Reference gene primer amplification gave nucleated cell count estimates. TCRdb's table, derived via immunoSEQ multiplex PCR, lists solely in-frame clones and lacks some. Clone size and the V and J calls come from that table; the DNA yielded D and trimming. The table includes 55,000 or so clones, more than 70% detected once. Enrolment of Seattle patients took place during active infection, and they were followed longitudinally. The entry originates in a study of blood T cell repertoires in COVID-19. Whole-study context: The United States, Italy and Spain were the sources of the acute and convalescent COVID-19 samples. T cells, B-cell-depleted T cells, or PBMCs supplied cDNA or gDNA.

The V gene end was trimmed by 0 bases and the J gene end by 4 bases; junction bases not matched to a gene: 4. This CDR3 is built from 14 residues. The germline V gene has CDR1 GTSNPN and CDR2 SVGIG (reference sequence). This chain links TRBV30 with TRBJ2-3, with 7 bases identical to TRBD1. What was sequenced was peripheral blood. The source of this sequence is a man aged 25 to 45 with COVID-19, enrolled during active disease. CDR3 residues: CAWSVVGGADTQYF. The CDR3 coding sequence is TGTGCCTGGAGTGTAGTAGGGGGCGCAGATACGCAGTATTTT.